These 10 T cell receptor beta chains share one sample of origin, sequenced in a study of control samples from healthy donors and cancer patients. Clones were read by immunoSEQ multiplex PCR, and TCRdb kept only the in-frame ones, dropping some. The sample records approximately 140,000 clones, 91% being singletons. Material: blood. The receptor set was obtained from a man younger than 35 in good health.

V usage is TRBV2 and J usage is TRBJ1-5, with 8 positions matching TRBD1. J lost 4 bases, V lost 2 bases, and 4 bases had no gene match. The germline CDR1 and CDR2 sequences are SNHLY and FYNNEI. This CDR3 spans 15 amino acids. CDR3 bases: TGTGCCAGCAGTGAATACGGGACAGGTAATCAGCCCCAGCATTTT. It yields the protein CASSEYGTGNQPQHF.

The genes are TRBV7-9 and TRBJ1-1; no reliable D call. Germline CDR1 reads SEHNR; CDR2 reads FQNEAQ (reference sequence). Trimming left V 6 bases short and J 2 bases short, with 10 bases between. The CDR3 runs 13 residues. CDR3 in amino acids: CASSFGPNTEAFF. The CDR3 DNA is TGTGCCAGCAGTTTTGGCCCAAACACTGAAGCTTTCTTT.

The CDR3 loop reads CASSIGGQTSTYEQYF. CDR3 coding DNA: TGTGCCAGTAGTATAGGAGGACAGACAAGTACCTACGAGCAGTACTTC. The J gene is TRBJ2-7, the V gene TRBV19, with D possibly matching TRBD1 (6 bases). Germline V gene lookup returns CDR1 LNHDA and CDR2 SQIVND (reference sequence). The ends were cut back, 1 base at V and 2 bases at J, with 15 bases in the middle. The CDR3 extends over 16 amino acids.

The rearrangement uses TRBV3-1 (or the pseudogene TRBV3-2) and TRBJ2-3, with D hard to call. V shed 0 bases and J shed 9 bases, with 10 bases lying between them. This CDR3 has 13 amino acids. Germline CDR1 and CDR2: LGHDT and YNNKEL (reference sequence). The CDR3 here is CASSQDPGLTQYF. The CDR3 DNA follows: TGTGCCAGCAGCCAAGATCCAGGATTGACGCAGTATTTT.

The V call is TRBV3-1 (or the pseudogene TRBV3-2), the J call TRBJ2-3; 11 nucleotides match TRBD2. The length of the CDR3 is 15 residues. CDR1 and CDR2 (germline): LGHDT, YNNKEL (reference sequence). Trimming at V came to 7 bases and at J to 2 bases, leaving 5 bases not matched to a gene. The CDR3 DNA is TGTGCCAGCACCCTAGCGGGGGGAACCACAGATACGCAGTATTTT. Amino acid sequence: CASTLAGGTTDTQYF.

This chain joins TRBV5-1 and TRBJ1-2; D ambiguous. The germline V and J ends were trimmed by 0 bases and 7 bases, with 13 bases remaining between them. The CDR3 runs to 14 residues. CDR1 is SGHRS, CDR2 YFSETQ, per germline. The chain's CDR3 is CASSLGPGSGGYTF. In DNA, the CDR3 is TGCGCCAGCAGCTTGGGGCCAGGATCCGGTGGCTACACCTTC.

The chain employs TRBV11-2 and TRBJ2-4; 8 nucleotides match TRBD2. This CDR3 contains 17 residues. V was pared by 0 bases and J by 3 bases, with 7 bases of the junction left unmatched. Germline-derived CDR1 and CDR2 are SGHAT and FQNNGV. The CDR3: CASSLEGRGAIKNIQYF. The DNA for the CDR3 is TGTGCCAGCAGCTTAGAGGGGCGGGGGGCTATCAAAAACATTCAGTACTTC.

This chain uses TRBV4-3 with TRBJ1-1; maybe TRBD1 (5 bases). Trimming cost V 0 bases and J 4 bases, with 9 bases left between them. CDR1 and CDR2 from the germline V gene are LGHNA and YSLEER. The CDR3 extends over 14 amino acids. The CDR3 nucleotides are TGCGCCAGCAGCCAAGAAAGGGGAAGCACTGAAGCTTTCTTT. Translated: CASSQERGSTEAFF.

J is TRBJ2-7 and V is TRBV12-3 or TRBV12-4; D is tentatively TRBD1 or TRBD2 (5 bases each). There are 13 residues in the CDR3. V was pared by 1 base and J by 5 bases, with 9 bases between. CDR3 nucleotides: TGTGCCAGCAGTTTAGGGGGGTGGGACGAGCAGTACTTC. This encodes CASSLGGWDEQYF.

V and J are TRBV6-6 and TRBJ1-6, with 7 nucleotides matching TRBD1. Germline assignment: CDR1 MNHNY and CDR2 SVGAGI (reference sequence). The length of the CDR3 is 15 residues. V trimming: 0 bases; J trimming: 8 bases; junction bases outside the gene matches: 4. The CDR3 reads CASSYSGTVDSPLHF. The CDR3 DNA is TGTGCCAGCAGTTACTCGGGGACAGTGGATTCACCCCTCCACTTT.